Following are 14 T cell receptor beta chains from one sample sequenced in a study of blood T cells in healthy people across ages (dated by TCRdb to about 2015). Library creation used 5' RACE. The sequencing machine was an Illumina HiSeq 2500. A second PCR of about 6 to 11 cycles was run with a J-beta primer mix and a sample-barcoded 5' primer. TCRdb itself trimmed the public reads at Q25 with fastp, ran MiXCR and retained productive beta chains. Merged by CDR3 protein, the rows form single entries marked with the most common genes and DNA. The table for this sample lists about 930,000 distinct CDR3 sequences; 25% to 30% of them were counted only once. Jointly, the top ten make up 10% to 13% of the sample. The data also belong to a second study, concerning T cells of mothers and their children.

The source material was blood. The source is a middle-aged woman in good health.

Points on this clonotype: This may be a read error, as it is one base from a much larger clone. The chain is built from TRBV5-1 and TRBJ1-6; a weak D match, TRBD1 (6 bases). The CDR3 is 15 residues long. Germline CDR1 reads SGHRS; CDR2 reads YFSETQ. The CDR3 nucleotides read TGCGCCTGCAGCTTGGAAACAGGGACGACTTCACCCCTCCACTTT. Translating gives CACSLETGTTSPLHF.

The chain combines TRBV7-9 with TRBJ1-6; D not resolved. The germline V and J ends were trimmed by 5 bases and 6 bases, with 17 bases remaining between them. CDR1 SEHNR and CDR2 FQNEAQ come from the germline V gene (reference sequence). CDR3 length: 16 residues. CDR3 nucleotides: TGTGCCAGCAGCCCTGAGACCGGACCCGGTAATTCACCCCTCCACTTT. Its translation is CASSPETGPGNSPLHF.

The V call is TRBV20-1, the J call TRBJ2-2, with 8 bases matching TRBD1. Germline V CDR1 and CDR2: DFQATT, SNEGSKA (reference sequence). V lost 4 bases, J lost 1 base, and 11 bases stayed unmatched. The CDR3 is 17 residues long. CDR3 region: CSAIPGPDRGNTGELFF. The CDR3 DNA follows: TGCAGTGCTATCCCGGGACCTGACAGGGGGAACACCGGGGAGCTGTTTTTT.

The chain combines TRBV28 with TRBJ2-1; TRBD1 matches 7 bases. J gave up 5 bases and V 6 bases, and 7 bases lay outside the gene matches. Germline assignment: CDR1 MDHEN and CDR2 SYDVKM. There are 14 residues in the CDR3. The CDR3 region has the DNA TGTGCCAGCAGCCAGAGGGGGCGTGACAATGAGCAGTTCTTC. Translation: CASSQRGRDNEQFF.

This clonotype was recorded at least ten times. The chain couples TRBV2 to TRBJ2-5; D is tentatively TRBD1 or TRBD2 (5 bases each). Germline CDR1 SNHLY, CDR2 FYNNEI. This CDR3 comprises 13 residues. V gave up 6 bases and J gave up 5 bases, with 13 bases separating them. CDR3 DNA sequence: TGTGCCAGCAGGGCCCGAGGGGCGGAGACCCAGTACTTC. Amino acids: CASRARGAETQYF.

This clonotype has more than one count but fewer than ten. J is TRBJ2-5 and V is TRBV3-1; the D gene is possibly TRBD1 (5 bases). Deletions cut 4 bases from V and 1 base from J, with 16 bases between. There are 16 residues in the CDR3. Per germline, CDR1 LGHDT and CDR2 YNNKEL (reference sequence). CDR3 nucleotide sequence: TGTGCCAGCAGCCGTGGACATGGTCCCCTCCAAGAGACCCAGTACTTC. Residues: CASSRGHGPLQETQYF.

This clonotype was seen many times. V gene TRBV7-9 combines with J gene TRBJ1-2, with a weak D call TRBD1 (6 bases). From germline, CDR1 is SEHNR and CDR2 FQNEAQ (reference sequence). This CDR3 has 16 amino acids. V was cut by 2 bases and J by 4 bases, with 17 bases left in between. The CDR3 is CASSLPDRQYLYGYTF. The CDR3 DNA sequence: TGTGCCAGCAGCTTACCCGACAGGCAGTATCTCTATGGCTACACCTTC.

The chain combines TRBV5-1 with TRBJ1-1; D not resolved. The V end lost 5 bases, the J end lost 0 bases, and 11 bases lay between the germline ends. The CDR3 contains 14 residues. Germline CDR1 is SGHRS and CDR2 is YFSETQ. The CDR3 DNA follows: TGCGCCAGCAGACTCCTAGTTATGAACACTGAAGCTTTCTTT. Its protein is CASRLLVMNTEAFF.

This clonotype was detected a few times. The chain links TRBV20-1 to TRBJ2-7; no firm D call. The germline CDR1 and CDR2 sequences are DFQATT and SNEGSKA (reference sequence). V lost 0 bases, J lost 5 bases, and 11 bases lay in between. This CDR3 is built from 13 residues. CDR3 loop: CSARDLGYHEQYF. In DNA, the CDR3 is TGCAGTGCTAGAGATCTGGGGTACCACGAGCAGTACTTC.

V is TRBV7-2 and J is TRBJ1-2, with D perhaps TRBD1 (6 bases). The V end lost 8 bases, the J end lost 2 bases, and 18 bases lay between the germline ends. Germline values: CDR1 SGHTA, CDR2 FQGNSA. CDR3 length equals 15 residues. The CDR3 coding sequence is TGTGCCAGCGTGGAGACAGGTTACAAAAACTATGGCTACACCTTC. Translation: CASVETGYKNYGYTF. Full variable domain (remainder filled in from reference TRBV7-2 and TRBJ1-2): GAGVSQSPSNKVTEKGKDVELRCDPISGHTALYWYRQSLGQGLEFLIYFQGNSAPDKSGLPSDRFSAERTGGSVSTLTIQRTQQEDSAVYLCASVETGYKNYGYTFGSGTRLTVV.

The chain uses TRBV5-8 and TRBJ2-3; D is perhaps TRBD1 (6 bases). CDR1 SGHTS and CDR2 YDEGEE come from the germline V gene. V lost 6 bases and J lost 4, with 12 bases in between. The CDR3 is made up of 13 amino acids. DNA of the CDR3: TGTGCCAGCAACTCCCCAGGGGCAGATACGCAGTATTTT. It translates to CASNSPGADTQYF.

This clonotype has a handful of counts. This chain joins TRBV28 and TRBJ1-2; TRBD1 matches at 9 bases. The CDR3 has 17 residues. J was trimmed by 1 base and V by 3 bases; bases with no gene match: 9. Germline assignment: CDR1 MDHEN and CDR2 SYDVKM. The CDR3 DNA reads TGTGCCAGCAGTTTGGCAGCGGGACAGGGTATTAACTATGGCTACACCTTC. This gives the protein CASSLAAGQGINYGYTF.

This clonotype was observed a few times. The chain joins TRBV7-2 to TRBJ2-5; 10 nucleotides line up with TRBD1. V trimming: 3 bases; J trimming: 6 bases; junction bases outside the gene matches: 7. The CDR3 has 15 residues. Germline values: CDR1 SGHTA, CDR2 FQGNSA. CDR3 residues: CASSLDRGLVKTQYF. CDR3 bases: TGTGCCAGCAGCTTGGACAGGGGGTTGGTGAAGACCCAGTACTTC. Full variable domain (rest looked up from reference TRBV7-2 and TRBJ2-5): GAGVSQSPSNKVTEKGKDVELRCDPISGHTALYWYRQSLGQGLEFLIYFQGNSAPDKSGLPSDRFSAERTGGSVSTLTIQRTQQEDSAVYLCASSLDRGLVKTQYFGPGTRLLVL.

Concerning this clonotype: Given a much more abundant clone one base away, this may be a read error. The genes are TRBV20-1 and TRBJ2-1; D not resolved. The CDR3 totals 14 residues. The V gene's germline CDR1 is DFQATT and CDR2 SNEGSKA (reference sequence). Trimming removed 7 bases at V and 6 bases at J, with 19 bases between. CDR3 nucleotide sequence: TGCAGTGTAGGGATAGGGTTAAGCTCCAATGAGCAGTTCTTC. It encodes CSVGIGLSSNEQFF.